These 7 T cell receptor beta chains share one sample of origin, sequenced in a study of blood T cell repertoires in COVID-19. Sequencing used immunoSEQ multiplex PCR; TCRdb keeps in-frame clones, though not all of them. The sample contains about 160,000 clones, roughly four fifths of which appear only once. The source material was peripheral blood. Receptors were obtained from a human donor in a cohort sampled during active COVID-19.

A remark on this clone: Other DNA sequences in the same sample also yield this CDR3. This rearrangement joins TRBV29-1 to TRBJ2-1; 8 bases match TRBD2. The germline V gene has CDR1 SQVTM and CDR2 ANQGSEA. With 7 bases clipped from V and 5 bases from J, the junction kept 10 bases outside the gene matches. This CDR3 has 14 residues. DNA of the CDR3: TGCAGCGGGGGGGGCGGGGGGACGAACAATGAGCAGTTCTTC. It codes for CSGGGGGTNNEQFF.

This sequence joins TRBV5-1 and TRBJ2-1; 10 positions agree with TRBD1. Germline trimming cut 4 bases from V and 7 bases from J; bases unmatched to any gene: 5. Germline-derived CDR1 and CDR2 are SGHRS and YFSETQ. The CDR3 contains 14 residues. In DNA form, the CDR3 reads TGCGCCAGCAGCCTGGGACAGGGGAATAATGAGCAGTTCTTC. The encoded protein is CASSLGQGNNEQFF.

The chain has TRBV29-1 and TRBJ1-5; TRBD1 might be the D (6 bases). V lost 4 bases and J 7 bases, leaving 11 bases between the germline ends. CDR3 size: 12 residues. Germline V CDR1 and CDR2: SQVTM, ANQGSEA. CDR3 loop: CSVGGGGQPQHF. The CDR3 bases are TGCAGCGTTGGGGGGGGCGGCCAGCCCCAGCATTTT.

The chain joins TRBV7-8 to TRBJ2-7, with D perhaps matching TRBD2 (6 bases). The V gene lost 1 base and the J gene lost 1 base, with 20 bases spanning the gap. Germline loops: CDR1 SGHVS, CDR2 FQNEAQ. CDR3 size: 18 residues. The CDR3 here is CASSLGASGWGVSYEQYF. CDR3 DNA: TGTGCCAGCAGCTTAGGGGCATCAGGTTGGGGGGTTTCCTACGAGCAGTACTTC.

This chain joins TRBV5-6 and TRBJ2-2; 7 positions match TRBD2. The germline gives CDR1 SGHDT, CDR2 YYEEEE. The CDR3 consists of 16 residues. J gave up 0 bases and V 4 bases, and 6 bases lay outside the gene matches. For the CDR3, the DNA is TGTGCCAGCAGCATACTAGCGATCCCGAACACCGGGGAGCTGTTTTTT. This translates into CASSILAIPNTGELFF.

The chain carries TRBV18 and TRBJ2-3, with 11 bases identical to TRBD2. V shed 3 bases, J shed 3 bases, and the junction held 11 bases outside the gene matches. This CDR3 is built from 18 residues. Germline V gene data show CDR1 as KGHSH and CDR2 as LQKENI. CDR3 sequence reads: CASSPVAGGLSMTDTQYF. As DNA, the CDR3 is TGTGCCAGCTCACCGGTAGCGGGGGGGCTCAGTATGACAGATACGCAGTATTTT.

The table lists this clone with a count of one. The gene calls are TRBV27 and TRBJ2-5; D is uncertain. V gave up 8 bases and J gave up 5 bases, with 12 bases separating them. CDR1 MNHEY and CDR2 SMNVEV come from the germline V gene (reference sequence). This CDR3 is 12 amino acids long. The CDR3 spells CASSNSVETQYF. The CDR3 nucleotides are TGTGCCAGCTCTAACTCGGTGGAGACCCAGTACTTC.